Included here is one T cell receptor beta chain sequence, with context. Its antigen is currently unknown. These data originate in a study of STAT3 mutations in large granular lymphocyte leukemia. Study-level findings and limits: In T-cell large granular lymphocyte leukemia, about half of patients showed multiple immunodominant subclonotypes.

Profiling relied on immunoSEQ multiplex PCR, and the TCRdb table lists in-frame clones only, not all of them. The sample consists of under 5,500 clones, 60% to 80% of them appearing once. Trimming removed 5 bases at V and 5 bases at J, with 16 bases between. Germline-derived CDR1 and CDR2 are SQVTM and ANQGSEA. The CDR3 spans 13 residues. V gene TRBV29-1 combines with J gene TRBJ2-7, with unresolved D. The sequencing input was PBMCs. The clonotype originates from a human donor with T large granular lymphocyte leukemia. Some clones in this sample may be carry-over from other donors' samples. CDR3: CSVWSGLFDEQYF. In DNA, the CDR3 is TGCAGCGTTTGGTCGGGTTTATTCGACGAGCAGTACTTC.